The 27 T cell receptor beta chains given below trace back to one sample, sequenced in a study of blood T cell repertoires in COVID-19. Sequenced by immunoSEQ multiplex PCR; TCRdb stores in-frame clones only, minus some. This table holds 250,000 to 350,000 clones, more than 75% found once. Sample: PBMCs or T cells enriched from blood (not recorded which). Source of these receptors: a woman aged 25 to 45 who had recovered from COVID-19.

This chain connects TRBV9 to TRBJ2-3; D not resolved. This CDR3 has 16 amino acids. Per the germline V gene, CDR1 is SGDLS and CDR2 is YYNGEE. Trimming removed 0 bases from V and 0 bases from J, with 11 bases in between. In DNA, the CDR3 is TGTGCCAGCAGCGTAGGGGCTGCCACTAGCACAGATACGCAGTATTTT. As protein: CASSVGAATSTDTQYF.

This chain links TRBV9 with TRBJ1-4; tentatively, D is TRBD1 (5 bases). Looked up from germline, CDR1 is SGDLS and CDR2 is YYNGEE. The CDR3 runs 18 residues. V was clipped by 0 bases and J by 5 bases, with 20 bases between them. This chain's CDR3 is CASSVGSGGAPGNEKLFF. The CDR3 DNA sequence: TGTGCCAGCAGCGTAGGATCGGGAGGGGCCCCGGGGAATGAAAAACTGTTTTTT.

The chain uses TRBV19 and TRBJ1-2, with D perhaps TRBD1 (5 bases). The germline CDR1 and CDR2 sequences are LNHDA and SQIVND (reference sequence). Trimming stripped 0 bases from V and 3 bases from J, with 14 bases between. The CDR3 covers 16 residues. The DNA of the CDR3 is TGTGCCAGTAGTATAGATTGGCAGGGAGGGGACTATGGCTACACCTTC. Residues: CASSIDWQGGDYGYTF. The full variable domain, with the rest looked up from reference TRBV19 and TRBJ1-2, is DGGITQSPKYLFRKEGQNVTLSCEQNLNHDAMYWYRQDPGQGLRLIYYSQIVNDFQKGDIAEGYSVSREKKESFPLTVTSAQKNPTAFYLCASSIDWQGGDYGYTFGSGTRLTVV.

This chain connects TRBV9 to TRBJ1-1; a weak D match, TRBD1 (5 bases). Germline V lookup: CDR1 SGDLS, CDR2 YYNGEE. The CDR3 runs to 15 residues. The V and J ends lost 3 bases and 3 bases respectively, with 15 bases between them. The CDR3 is CASSAYGTGDTEAFF. The CDR3 coding sequence is TGTGCCAGCAGCGCCTACGGGACGGGGGACACTGAAGCTTTCTTT.

The CDR3 loop reads CSGSGGNTIYF. CDR3 coding DNA: TGCAGCGGTTCAGGCGGAAACACCATATATTTT. The rearrangement links TRBV29-1 to TRBJ1-3; D not certain. Germline V gives CDR1 SQVTM, CDR2 ANQGSEA. The CDR3 runs to 11 residues. V gave up 7 bases and J gave up 4 bases, with 8 bases separating them.

In this sample, this clone turned up once. The chain is built from TRBV20-1 and TRBJ2-7; TRBD1 is a possible D gene (6 bases). Germline V gene data show CDR1 as DFQATT and CDR2 as SNEGSKA (reference sequence). V lost 3 bases and J 2 bases, leaving 17 bases between the germline ends. The CDR3 is 15 residues long. The CDR3 here is CSASGGQRITYEQYF. The CDR3 region has the DNA TGCAGTGCTAGTGGGGGACAACGGATAACCTACGAGCAGTACTTC.

The CDR3 DNA reads TGTGCCAGCAGCGGGGGCTCCCCCTACGGAAAACTGTTTTTT. Amino acids: CASSGGSPYGKLFF. This rearrangement joins TRBV9 to TRBJ1-4; weak D call: TRBD1 (5 bases). Germline assignment: CDR1 SGDLS and CDR2 YYNGEE. The CDR3 has 14 residues. V shed 3 bases and J shed 10 bases, with 16 bases lying between them.

The rearrangement links TRBV11-1 to TRBJ2-3, with D possibly being TRBD1 (7 bases). The V gene's germline CDR1 is SGHAT and CDR2 FQDESV (reference sequence). Trimming removed 1 base at V and 4 bases at J, with 15 bases between. The CDR3 has 16 residues. CDR3 nucleotides: TGTGCCAGCAGCTTAGTCCAGGGGGGCTGGGCAGATACGCAGTATTTT. It is translated as CASSLVQGGWADTQYF.

This clone was picked up a small number of times. This chain uses TRBV9 with TRBJ2-5, with a weak D call TRBD2 (6 bases). In germline, CDR1 is SGDLS, CDR2 YYNGEE. V was cut by 4 bases and J by 5 bases, with 9 bases left in between. CDR3 size: 12 residues. CDR3: CASSRLGETQYF. The CDR3 DNA reads TGTGCCAGCAGCCGACTAGGGGAGACCCAGTACTTC.

This clone has only one observation. The rearrangement uses TRBV5-1 and TRBJ2-2, with D possibly being TRBD2 (7 bases). The CDR3 is 18 amino acids. Trimming took 2 bases from V and 6 from J, leaving 23 bases between them. Germline V lookup: CDR1 SGHRS, CDR2 YFSETQ. CDR3: CASSLPRRRGGPAGELFF. The CDR3 coding sequence is TGCGCCAGCAGCTTACCCCGGAGGAGGGGGGGGCCGGCCGGGGAGCTGTTTTTT.

The CDR3 DNA is TGTGCCACCCAACTTGGACAGGCCTACGAGCAGTACTTC. It codes for CATQLGQAYEQYF. The chain is built from TRBV28 and TRBJ2-7, with 7 bases identical to TRBD1. Germline V CDR1 and CDR2: MDHEN, SYDVKM. The CDR3 is made up of 13 amino acids. V lost 10 bases and J lost 2; bases outside the gene matches: 8.

V is TRBV4-1 and J is TRBJ2-1; 9 nucleotides align to TRBD2. Looked up from germline, CDR1 is MGHRA and CDR2 is YSYEKL. The CDR3 contains 16 residues. Trimming removed 0 bases from V and 7 bases from J; junction bases left unmatched: 7. The CDR3 loop reads CASSQESSGAFNEQFF. DNA of the CDR3: TGCGCCAGCAGCCAAGAGTCTAGCGGGGCCTTTAATGAGCAGTTCTTC.

With regard to this clone: This sample also contains other DNA sequences that code for the same CDR3. CDR3 residues: CASSRDRGNSPLHF. CDR3 nucleotides: TGTGCCAGCAGCCGGGACAGGGGAAATTCACCCCTCCACTTT. The chain is built from TRBV5-6 and TRBJ1-6; 10 bases fit TRBD1. Germline V gives CDR1 SGHDT, CDR2 YYEEEE. The CDR3 has 14 residues. With V trimmed by 4 bases and J by 7 bases, 2 bases remained unmatched.

J is TRBJ1-2 and V is TRBV18; a possible D gene is TRBD1 (6 bases). CDR3 length equals 13 residues. V was pared by 3 bases and J by 4 bases, with 9 bases between. Germline CDR1 reads KGHSH; CDR2 reads LQKENI. CDR3 loop: CASSPDSLYGYTF. The CDR3, as DNA: TGTGCCAGCTCACCGGACAGCCTCTATGGCTACACCTTC.

This chain links TRBV5-1 with TRBJ1-4; 8 nucleotides match TRBD1. The germline V gene encodes CDR1 SGHRS and CDR2 YFSETQ. The CDR3 length is 17 residues. Unmatched junction bases numbered 11, after V lost 4 bases and J lost 3 bases. CDR3 in amino acids: CASSADRGGRSNEKLFF. CDR3 nucleotides: TGCGCCAGCAGCGCCGACAGGGGCGGACGGTCTAATGAAAAACTGTTTTTT. The complete variable domain, with remaining parts taken from reference TRBV5-1 and TRBJ1-4, reads KAGVTQTPRYLIKTRGQQVTLSCSPISGHRSVSWYQQTPGQGLQFLFEYFSETQRNKGNFPGRFSGRQFSNSRSEMNVSTLELGDSALYLCASSADRGGRSNEKLFFGSGTQLSVL.

The V and J genes are TRBV15 and TRBJ2-5; 9 bases are a match to TRBD1. V trimming: 5 bases; J trimming: 5 bases; junction bases outside the gene matches: 6. The CDR3 extends over 14 amino acids. Germline V gene data show CDR1 as LNHNV and CDR2 as YYDKDF (reference sequence). CDR3 in DNA: TGTGCCACCAGCCTGGACAGGGGCAGGGAGACCCAGTACTTC. This codes for CATSLDRGRETQYF.

The chain couples TRBV7-6 to TRBJ1-2; D possibly corresponds to TRBD1 (5 bases). This CDR3 is built from 14 residues. V lost 5 bases and J lost 0, with 10 bases in between. Germline-derived CDR1 and CDR2 are SGHVS and FNYEAQ. CDR3 DNA: TGTGCCAGCAGCCCCGGGGGGGCTAACTATGGCTACACCTTC. Encoded protein: CASSPGGANYGYTF.

The chain has TRBV21-1 and TRBJ2-3; TRBD1 is the table's D call, not checked against the DNA. TRBV21-1 is noted as a pseudogene. The length of the CDR3 is 17 residues. CDR3 sequence: CASSNLRSGHRTDTQYF. As DNA, the CDR3 is TGTGCCAGCAGCAACCTTCGTTCGGGACATAGGACAGATACGCAGTATTTT.

This clone was seen only a few times. The rearrangement uses TRBV5-1 and TRBJ1-2, with TRBD1 matching 7 bases. Germline assignment: CDR1 SGHRS and CDR2 YFSETQ. The CDR3 is made up of 18 amino acids. With V trimmed by 4 bases and J by 4 bases, 19 bases remained unmatched. CDR3 amino acids: CASSPWGQGDQTTYGYTF. The CDR3 DNA is TGCGCCAGCAGCCCGTGGGGTCAGGGGGACCAAACAACCTATGGCTACACCTTC.

J is TRBJ2-3 and V is TRBV7-8; 10 nucleotides line up with TRBD2. V dropped 3 bases and J dropped 4; count of bases not matched to a gene: 7. The CDR3 consists of 16 residues. From germline, CDR1 is SGHVS and CDR2 FQNEAQ. As DNA, the CDR3 is TGTGCCAGCAGCTTCCAGCGGGGGGGAGTTTCAGATACGCAGTATTTT. This encodes CASSFQRGGVSDTQYF.

V and J are TRBV3-1 (or the pseudogene TRBV3-2) and TRBJ1-6; no reliable D call. The CDR3 is 11 amino acids. The V gene's germline CDR1 is LGHDT and CDR2 YNNKEL (reference sequence). Between the trimmed V and J ends, which lost 0 bases and 13 bases, there was a span of 4 bases. As DNA, the CDR3 is TGTGCCAGCAGCCAAGAGGGCCCCCTCCACTTT. This translates into CASSQEGPLHF.

The chain joins TRBV3-1 (or the pseudogene TRBV3-2) to TRBJ2-5, with TRBD1 as a possible D gene (7 bases). CDR1 is LGHDT and CDR2 is YNNKEL in the germline V gene (reference sequence). Trimming shortened V by 4 bases and J by 1 base, and 16 bases separated the two germline ends. This CDR3 has 16 amino acids. The CDR3 sequence is CASSPRTGGSQETQYF. In DNA, the CDR3 is TGTGCCAGCAGCCCCCGGACAGGAGGGAGCCAAGAGACCCAGTACTTC.

Concerning this clone itself: Different DNA sequences within this sample yield the same CDR3. This chain joins TRBV12-3 or TRBV12-4 and TRBJ1-2; D remains unclear. The CDR3 length is 11 residues. Trimming left V 6 bases short and J 2 bases short, with 4 bases between. CDR3: CASRGNYGYTF. CDR3 coding DNA: TGTGCCAGCAGGGGCAACTATGGCTACACCTTC.

This clone showed up just a few times. The J gene is TRBJ1-4, the V gene TRBV10-3; D is undetermined. The CDR3 consists of 19 residues. CDR1 and CDR2 from the germline V gene are ENHRY and SYGVKD. Deletions cut 0 bases from V and 0 bases from J, with 17 bases between. CDR3 sequence: CAISESGGSALATNEKLFF. The CDR3 DNA reads as TGTGCCATCAGTGAGTCCGGAGGTTCCGCCCTGGCAACTAATGAAAAACTGTTTTTT.

The chain is built from TRBV3-1 (or the pseudogene TRBV3-2) and TRBJ2-5, with 9 bases lining up with TRBD2. Germline CDR1 LGHDT, CDR2 YNNKEL (reference sequence). Losses at the gene ends were 1 base for V and 5 bases for J; bases not matched to a gene: 5. This CDR3 region has 15 residues. In DNA form, the CDR3 reads TGTGCCAGCAGCCAAGCGGTAGCGGGGGTCGAGACCCAGTACTTC. This encodes CASSQAVAGVETQYF.

The gene calls are TRBV19 and TRBJ2-5, with 8 bases aligning to TRBD1. The V and J ends lost 3 bases and 2 bases, in that order; junction bases with no gene match: 5. The CDR3 runs to 15 residues. Germline CDR1 and CDR2: LNHDA and SQIVND (reference sequence). The CDR3 sequence: CASSMGQVEQETQYF. Written as DNA, the CDR3 is TGTGCCAGTAGTATGGGACAGGTCGAACAAGAGACCCAGTACTTC.

This rearrangement joins TRBV28 to TRBJ2-3, with D perhaps TRBD1 (6 bases). The CDR3 runs 16 residues. CDR1 is MDHEN and CDR2 is SYDVKM in the germline V gene. V was trimmed by 4 bases and J by 2 bases, leaving 16 bases between them. The CDR3 sequence is CASSYIRDTYTDTQYF. The CDR3 bases are TGTGCCAGCAGTTACATCCGGGACACCTACACAGATACGCAGTATTTT.